The clone carrying this TCR beta chain was recorded once. The V gene's germline CDR1 is SGHRS and CDR2 YFSETQ. The CDR3 spans 14 residues. The germline V and J ends were trimmed by 6 bases and 2 bases, with 11 bases remaining between them. This specimen belongs to a study of shared clonotypes between healthy human individuals. The table came from immunoSEQ multiplex PCR; TCRdb's copy has only in-frame clones and leaves some out. The data hold about 600,000 clones, with less than 98% observed a single time. The sequenced sample consisted of naive CD4+ T cells sorted from blood. Subset denoted: CD45RA+ positively selected. The receptor was derived from a woman in her twenties or thirties in good health. The rearrangement uses TRBV5-1 and TRBJ2-2; no firm D call. In nucleotides, the CDR3 is TGCGCCAGCAAGGCTACCCCAAACACCGGGGAGCTGTTTTTT. Residues: CASKATPNTGELFF.